Listed below are T cell receptor beta chains from one sample, sequenced in a study of CD8 T cells in ankylosing spondylitis. MiXCR, applied by TCRdb to the 5' RACE reads, yields one record per CDR3 protein. The sample lists a few hundred thousand distinct CDR3 sequences; approximately 11% were seen once. The specimen was blood, either unsorted or a sorted T cell fraction (not recorded which). Source of these receptors: a male donor with ankylosing spondylitis or in good health (not recorded which). CDR3s include the opening cysteine and the closing phenylalanine or tryptophan. The D gene is left open where the match is weak. Rows give clone size only sometimes, using once, few, many, or a class for an expanded clone.

clone_size	v_call	j_call	d_call	cdr3_aa	cdr3_nt
many	TRBV3-1	TRBJ2-1	TRBD2	CASSLGTSTYNEQFF	TGTGCCAGCAGCCTCGGGACTAGTACCTACAATGAGCAGTTCTTC
many	TRBV5-1	TRBJ2-1	NA	CASSSSHDEQFF	TGCGCCAGCAGCTCAAGCCATGATGAGCAGTTCTTC
many	TRBV18	TRBJ2-1	TRBD2	CASSPSPSGSNEQFF	TGTGCCAGCTCACCATCTCCTAGCGGGAGTAATGAGCAGTTCTTC
few	TRBV11-3	TRBJ2-1	TRBD2	CASSLGTRSSYNEQFF	TGTGCCAGCAGCTTAGGGACTAGAAGCTCCTACAATGAGCAGTTCTTC
many	TRBV15	TRBJ2-1	NA	CATSRDISYNEQFF	TGTGCCACCAGCAGAGATATAAGTTACAATGAGCAGTTCTTC
many	TRBV6-2/TRBV6-3	TRBJ2-2	TRBD2	CASSYSAGDTGELFF	TGTGCCAGCAGTTACTCAGCGGGAGACACCGGGGAGCTGTTTTTT
NA	TRBV20-1	TRBJ2-1	NA	CSAPSGKYSYNEQFF	TGCAGTGCCCCCTCCGGGAAGTACTCCTACAATGAGCAGTTCTTC
few	TRBV7-2	TRBJ2-3	TRBD2	CASSWRAGVADTQYF	TGTGCCAGCAGCTGGAGGGCGGGAGTAGCAGATACGCAGTATTTT
many	TRBV20-1	TRBJ1-2	TRBD1	CSARDGTGGTYGYTF	TGCAGTGCTAGGGACGGGACAGGGGGCACCTATGGCTACACCTTC
few	TRBV7-6	TRBJ2-5	NA	CASSLGPGQETQYF	TGTGCCAGCAGCTTAGGGCCAGGGCAAGAGACCCAGTACTTC
NA	TRBV5-1	TRBJ2-7	NA	CASSLGYGGTYEQYF	TGCGCCAGCAGCTTGGGTTACGGAGGAACCTACGAGCAGTACTTC
many	TRBV12-3/TRBV12-4	TRBJ1-6	NA	CASSLRISGRFVLHF	TGTGCCAGCAGTTTAAGGATTTCGGGCAGGTTCGTTCTCCACTTT